The 20 T cell receptor beta chains below were found in one sample sequenced in a study of CD4 T cells in relation to SARS-CoV-2 and coronaviruses. Profiled with immunoSEQ multiplex PCR; TCRdb holds only in-frame clones, not every one. The sample has some 29,000 clones, 70% to 80% seen once. No antigen has been assigned to these receptors. Unexposed donor CD4+ T cells date from about 2011-2018, before the COVID-19 pandemic. The cells were cultured for about ten days before CD4+ T cells were isolated. Input material: CD4+ T cells from PBMCs, cultured in vitro. These receptors came from a human donor in good health.

The rearrangement joins TRBV5-4 to TRBJ2-1, with 8 bases fitting TRBD1. CDR1 and CDR2 from the germline V gene are SGHNT and YYREEE (reference sequence). V lost 3 bases and J lost 5; bases outside the gene matches: 7. The CDR3 has 15 residues. The CDR3 reads CASSYQGALNNEQFF. CDR3 DNA sequence: TGTGCCAGCAGCTATCAGGGGGCGCTCAACAATGAGCAGTTCTTC.

This clone was seen a few times. This chain joins TRBV19 and TRBJ1-1; 9 bases match TRBD1. The CDR3 sequence is 12 residues long. Germline V CDR1 and CDR2: LNHDA, SQIVND (reference sequence). Unmatched junction bases numbered 3, after V lost 5 bases and J lost 8 bases. CDR3 DNA sequence: TGTGCCAGTAGTTTCGGACAGGGGGAAGCTTTCTTT. Amino acids: CASSFGQGEAFF.

The rearrangement uses TRBV4-1 and TRBJ1-5; the match to TRBD1 covers 8 bases. The trim removed 1 base at V and 5 bases at J, leaving 16 bases unmatched. The germline CDR1 and CDR2 sequences are MGHRA and YSYEKL. The CDR3 is made up of 19 amino acids. In DNA, the CDR3 is TGCGCCAGCAGCCAAGGGTTAGGGGTGGGCAGGGGGCGTGATCAGCCCCAGCATTTT. Translating it yields CASSQGLGVGRGRDQPQHF.

Comment on this clone: Relative to the germline gene, one junction end is altered; a read error may explain this. The chain carries TRBV2 and TRBJ2-1, with TRBD2 identical over 11 bases. The CDR3 spans 14 residues. Germline loops: CDR1 SNHLY, CDR2 FYNNEI. Here the CDR3 DNA reads TGTGCCAGCAGTTTTAGCGGGAGGGTAAATGGGCAGTTCTTC. Protein sequence: CASSFSGRVNGQFF. Supplemented by reference TRBV2 and TRBJ2-1, the full variable domain reads EPEVTQTPSHQVTQMGQEVILRCVPISNHLYFYWYRQILGQKVEFLVSFYNNEISEKSEIFDDQFSVERPDGSNFTLKIRSTKLEDSAMYFCASSFSGRVNGQFFGPGTRLTVL.

V is TRBV24-1 and J is TRBJ2-1; 8 nucleotides line up with TRBD2. CDR3 length equals 16 residues. The V and J ends lost 6 bases and 4 bases, in that order; junction bases with no gene match: 10. Germline lookup yields CDR1 KGHDR and CDR2 SFDVKD. The CDR3 nucleotides read TGTGCCACCAGTAGCGGGGGTAGCGGCTCATACAATGAGCAGTTCTTC. It translates to CATSSGGSGSYNEQFF.

The chain employs TRBV2 and TRBJ2-2; tentatively, D is TRBD1 or TRBD2 (5 bases each). The CDR3 has 15 residues. V was trimmed by 7 bases and J by 5 bases, leaving 17 bases between them. Germline CDR1 and CDR2: SNHLY and FYNNEI. The CDR3 DNA reads as TGTGCCAGCAACCCCCGAGGGGCGGAGACCGGGGAGCTGTTTTTT. Residues: CASNPRGAETGELFF.

The rearrangement links TRBV11-2 to TRBJ1-2; D remains ambiguous. CDR1 SGHAT and CDR2 FQNNGV come from the germline V gene. This CDR3 has 12 amino acids. Trimming left V 5 bases short and J 8 bases short, with 12 bases between. The CDR3 DNA is TGTGCCAGCAGCCGGGGAGGGAGCGGCTACACCTTC. Amino acids: CASSRGGSGYTF. Full variable domain (remainder filled in from reference TRBV11-2 and TRBJ1-2): EAGVAQSPRYKIIEKRQSVAFWCNPISGHATLYWYQQILGQGPKLLIQFQNNGVVDDSQLPKDRFSAERLKGVDSTLKIQPAKLEDSAVYLCASSRGGSGYTFGSGTRLTVV.

J is TRBJ1-4 and V is TRBV30; D uncertain. Germline values: CDR1 GTSNPN, CDR2 SVGIG (reference sequence). Trimming took off 5 bases at V and 6 bases at J, with 13 bases between the two ends. This CDR3 is 13 amino acids long. The DNA for the CDR3 is TGTGCCTGGCGCCCGGGTCCATATGAAAAACTGTTTTTT. This encodes CAWRPGPYEKLFF.

This chain links TRBV25-1 with TRBJ2-1, with 7 bases that match TRBD1. The CDR3 totals 14 residues. The trim removed 4 bases at V and 9 bases at J, leaving 9 bases unmatched. Looked up from germline, CDR1 is MGHDK and CDR2 is SYGVNS. The CDR3 here is CASSAAGGVFEQFF. The CDR3 nucleotides are TGTGCCAGCAGTGCGGCAGGGGGTGTTTTTGAGCAGTTCTTC.

V is TRBV7-2 and J is TRBJ1-3; D unclear. From germline, CDR1 is SGHTA and CDR2 FQGNSA. Trimming removed 1 base at V and 0 bases at J, with 10 bases between. This CDR3 spans 16 amino acids. The CDR3 here is CASSLGLQSSGNTIYF. DNA for the CDR3: TGTGCCAGCAGCTTAGGACTACAGAGCTCTGGAAACACCATATATTTT.

The J gene is TRBJ2-7, the V gene TRBV4-3; a weak D match, TRBD2 (5 bases). V dropped 0 bases and J dropped 2 bases, with 17 bases sitting between them. Germline CDR1 and CDR2: LGHNA and YSLEER. The CDR3 covers 17 residues. The CDR3 is CASSQDWGIATTYEQYF. CDR3 in DNA: TGCGCCAGCAGCCAAGATTGGGGAATAGCGACCACCTACGAGCAGTACTTC.

The rearrangement links TRBV18 to TRBJ2-7; D is perhaps TRBD2 (5 bases). CDR1 and CDR2 (germline): KGHSH, LQKENI. The germline V and J ends were trimmed by 0 bases and 4 bases, with 13 bases remaining between them. The CDR3 is 15 residues long. The CDR3 loop is CASSPPGRGRYEQYF. The DNA of the CDR3 is TGTGCCAGCTCACCACCAGGGAGAGGTCGGTACGAGCAGTACTTC.

This chain links TRBV11-2 with TRBJ2-7, with D perhaps being TRBD1 or TRBD2 (6 bases each). Germline CDR1 reads SGHAT; CDR2 reads FQNNGV. The CDR3 has 14 amino acids. The ends were cut back, 1 base at V and 2 bases at J, with 9 bases in the middle. CDR3 loop: CASSLAGGAYEQYF. As DNA, the CDR3 is TGTGCCAGCAGCTTAGCCGGGGGCGCCTACGAGCAGTACTTC.

V usage is TRBV6-4 and J usage is TRBJ1-4; perhaps TRBD1 as D (6 bases). Trimming stripped 0 bases from V and 3 bases from J, with 17 bases between. CDR3 length: 18 residues. Germline assignment: CDR1 MRHNA and CDR2 SNTAGT. This CDR3 is CASSDSVAGAKANEKLFF. As DNA, the CDR3 is TGTGCCAGCAGTGACTCGGTGGCAGGGGCTAAGGCTAATGAAAAACTGTTTTTT.

This chain's CDR3 is CASIAQYNSPLHF. DNA of the CDR3: TGTGCCAGCATTGCACAGTATAATTCACCCCTCCACTTT. The genes are TRBV2 and TRBJ1-6; unclear D gene. This CDR3 is built from 13 residues. V dropped 7 bases and J dropped 4 bases, with 8 bases sitting between them. Per the germline V gene, CDR1 is SNHLY and CDR2 is FYNNEI.

This rearrangement joins TRBV3-1 (or the pseudogene TRBV3-2) to TRBJ1-2, with D tentatively TRBD1 (5 bases). Trimming removed 3 bases at V and 7 bases at J, with 18 bases between. The CDR3 sequence is 15 residues long. Germline V gene lookup returns CDR1 LGHDT and CDR2 YNNKEL (reference sequence). The CDR3 nucleotides are TGTGCCAGCAGCCAGACCTCAGGGACGGGTGGTGGCTACACCTTC. Its translation is CASSQTSGTGGGYTF.

About this clone: Additional DNA sequences in this sample encode the identical CDR3. V usage is TRBV7-2 and J usage is TRBJ1-5; D not resolved. The germline V gene encodes CDR1 SGHTA and CDR2 FQGNSA. This CDR3 spans 13 amino acids. The V and J ends lost 1 base and 2 bases respectively, with 3 bases between them. The CDR3 DNA is TGTGCCAGCAGCTTAGATGGCAATCAGCCCCAGCATTTT. This codes for CASSLDGNQPQHF.

This chain links TRBV5-1 with TRBJ1-5; the D gene is possibly TRBD1 (6 bases). The CDR3 length is 15 residues. Trimming took off 4 bases at V and 3 bases at J, with 14 bases between the two ends. CDR1 is SGHRS, CDR2 YFSETQ, per germline. CDR3: CASSVMGADNQPQHF. The CDR3 region has the DNA TGCGCCAGCAGCGTCATGGGGGCCGACAATCAGCCCCAGCATTTT. Full variable domain (rest looked up from reference TRBV5-1 and TRBJ1-5): KAGVTQTPRYLIKTRGQQVTLSCSPISGHRSVSWYQQTPGQGLQFLFEYFSETQRNKGNFPGRFSGRQFSNSRSEMNVSTLELGDSALYLCASSVMGADNQPQHFGDGTRLSIL.

This chain links TRBV4-3 with TRBJ2-3; D is perhaps TRBD2 (6 bases). There are 15 residues in the CDR3. CDR1 LGHNA and CDR2 YSLEER come from the germline V gene. V was shortened by 0 bases and J by 8 bases, with 15 bases between the two germline ends. CDR3 amino acids: CASSQEGTQGGTQYF. In nucleotides, the CDR3 is TGCGCCAGCAGCCAAGAGGGGACCCAGGGAGGTACGCAGTATTTT.

V is TRBV4-2 and J is TRBJ2-7; D remains unclear. Trimming took 0 bases from V and 3 from J, leaving 12 bases between them. CDR1 and CDR2 from the germline V gene are LGHNA and YNFKEQ. The CDR3 totals 15 residues. The CDR3 protein is CASSQDRQALYEQYF. In DNA, the CDR3 is TGTGCCAGCAGCCAAGATCGTCAGGCTCTCTACGAGCAGTACTTC.